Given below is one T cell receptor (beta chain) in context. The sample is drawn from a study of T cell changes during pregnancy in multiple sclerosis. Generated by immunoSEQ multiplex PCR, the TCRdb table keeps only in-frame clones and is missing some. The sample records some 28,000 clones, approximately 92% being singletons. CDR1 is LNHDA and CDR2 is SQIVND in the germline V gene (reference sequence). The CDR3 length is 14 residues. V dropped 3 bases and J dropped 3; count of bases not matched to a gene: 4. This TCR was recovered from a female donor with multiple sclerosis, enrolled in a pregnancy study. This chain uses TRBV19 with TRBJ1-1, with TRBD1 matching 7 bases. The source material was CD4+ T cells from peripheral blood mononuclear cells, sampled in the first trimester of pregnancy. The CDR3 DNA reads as TGTGCCAGTAGTATCAGGACAGGATACACTGAAGCTTTCTTT. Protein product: CASSIRTGYTEAFF.